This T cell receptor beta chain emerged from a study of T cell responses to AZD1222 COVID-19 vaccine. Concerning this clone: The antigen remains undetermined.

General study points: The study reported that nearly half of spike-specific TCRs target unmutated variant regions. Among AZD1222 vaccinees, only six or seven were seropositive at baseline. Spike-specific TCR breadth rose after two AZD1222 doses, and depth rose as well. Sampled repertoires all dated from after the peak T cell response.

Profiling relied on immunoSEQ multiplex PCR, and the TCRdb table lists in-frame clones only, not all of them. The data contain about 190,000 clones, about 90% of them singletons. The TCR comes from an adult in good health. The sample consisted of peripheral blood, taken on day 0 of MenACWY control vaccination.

For the CDR3, the DNA is TGTGCCAGTAGTTTGGGCTATCAGCCCCAGCATTTT. As protein: CASSLGYQPQHF. This chain joins TRBV19 and TRBJ1-5; D is uncertain. Deletions cut 5 bases from V and 5 bases from J, with 7 bases between. The CDR3 contains 12 residues. In germline, CDR1 is LNHDA, CDR2 SQIVND (reference sequence).